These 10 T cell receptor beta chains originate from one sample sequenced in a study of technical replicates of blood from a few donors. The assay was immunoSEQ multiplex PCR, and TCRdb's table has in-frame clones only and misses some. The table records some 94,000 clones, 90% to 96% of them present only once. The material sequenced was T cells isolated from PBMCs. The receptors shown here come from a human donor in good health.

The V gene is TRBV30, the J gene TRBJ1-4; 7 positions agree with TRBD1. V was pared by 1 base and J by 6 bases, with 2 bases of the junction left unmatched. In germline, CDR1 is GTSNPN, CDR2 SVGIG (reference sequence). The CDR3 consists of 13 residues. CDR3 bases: TGTGCCTGGAGTGGACAGGGTGATGAAAAACTGTTTTTT. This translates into CAWSGQGDEKLFF.

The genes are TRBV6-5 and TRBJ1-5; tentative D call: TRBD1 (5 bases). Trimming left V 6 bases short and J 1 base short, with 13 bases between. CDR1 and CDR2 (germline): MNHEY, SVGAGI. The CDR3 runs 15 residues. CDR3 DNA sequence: TGTGCCAGCAGAGGGGCGGAAAGGAGCAATCAGCCCCAGCATTTT. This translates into CASRGAERSNQPQHF.

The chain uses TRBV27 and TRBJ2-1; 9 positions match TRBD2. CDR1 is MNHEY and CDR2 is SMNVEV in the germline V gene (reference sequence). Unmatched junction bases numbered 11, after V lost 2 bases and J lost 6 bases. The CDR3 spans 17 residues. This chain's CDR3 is CASSLQSSGILANEQFF. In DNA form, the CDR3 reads TGTGCCAGCAGTTTACAGTCTAGCGGGATATTGGCCAATGAGCAGTTCTTC.

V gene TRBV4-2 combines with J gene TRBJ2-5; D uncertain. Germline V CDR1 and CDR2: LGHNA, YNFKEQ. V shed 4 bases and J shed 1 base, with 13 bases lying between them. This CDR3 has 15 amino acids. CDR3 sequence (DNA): TGTGCCAGCAGCCCTCGGTGGCGGTTCCAAGAGACCCAGTACTTC. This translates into CASSPRWRFQETQYF.

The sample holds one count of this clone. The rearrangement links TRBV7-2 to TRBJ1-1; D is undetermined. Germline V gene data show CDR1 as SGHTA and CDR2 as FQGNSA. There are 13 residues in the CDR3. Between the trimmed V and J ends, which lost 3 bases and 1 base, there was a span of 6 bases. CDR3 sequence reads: CASSLRENTEAFF. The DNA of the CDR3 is TGTGCCAGCAGCTTGAGGGAGAACACTGAAGCTTTCTTT. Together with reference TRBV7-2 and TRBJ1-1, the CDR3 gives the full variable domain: GAGVSQSPSNKVTEKGKDVELRCDPISGHTALYWYRQSLGQGLEFLIYFQGNSAPDKSGLPSDRFSAERTGGSVSTLTIQRTQQEDSAVYLCASSLRENTEAFFGQGTRLTVV.

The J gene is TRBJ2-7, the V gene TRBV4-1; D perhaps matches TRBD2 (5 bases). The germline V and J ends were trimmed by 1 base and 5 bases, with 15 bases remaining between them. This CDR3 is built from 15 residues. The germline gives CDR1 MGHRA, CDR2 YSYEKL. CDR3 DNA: TGCGCCAGCAGCCAAGGGAAAAGGGAGTTGGACGAGCAGTACTTC. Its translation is CASSQGKRELDEQYF.

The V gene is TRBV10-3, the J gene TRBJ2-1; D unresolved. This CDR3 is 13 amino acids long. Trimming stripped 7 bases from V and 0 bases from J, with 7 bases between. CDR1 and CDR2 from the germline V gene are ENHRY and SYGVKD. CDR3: CAIKSSSYNEQFF. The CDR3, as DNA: TGTGCCATCAAGTCTAGCTCCTACAATGAGCAGTTCTTC.

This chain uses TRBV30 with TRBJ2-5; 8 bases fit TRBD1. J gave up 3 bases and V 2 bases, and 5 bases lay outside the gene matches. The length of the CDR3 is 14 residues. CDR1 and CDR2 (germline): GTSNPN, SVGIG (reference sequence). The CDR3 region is CAWSILDREETQYF. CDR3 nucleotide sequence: TGTGCCTGGAGTATACTGGACAGGGAAGAGACCCAGTACTTC.

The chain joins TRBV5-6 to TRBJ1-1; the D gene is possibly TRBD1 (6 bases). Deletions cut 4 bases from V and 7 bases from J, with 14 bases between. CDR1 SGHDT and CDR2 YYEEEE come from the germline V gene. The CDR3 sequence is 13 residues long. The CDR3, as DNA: TGTGCCAGCAGCGGAGGAGCAGGGGTTGAAGCTTTCTTT. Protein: CASSGGAGVEAFF.

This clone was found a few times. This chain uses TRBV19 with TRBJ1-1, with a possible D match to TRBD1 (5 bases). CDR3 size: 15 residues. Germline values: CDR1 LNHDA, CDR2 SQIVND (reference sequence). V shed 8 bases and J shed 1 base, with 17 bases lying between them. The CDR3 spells CASAGWGLRNTEAFF. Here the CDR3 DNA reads TGTGCCAGTGCGGGGTGGGGACTCCGGAACACTGAAGCTTTCTTT.